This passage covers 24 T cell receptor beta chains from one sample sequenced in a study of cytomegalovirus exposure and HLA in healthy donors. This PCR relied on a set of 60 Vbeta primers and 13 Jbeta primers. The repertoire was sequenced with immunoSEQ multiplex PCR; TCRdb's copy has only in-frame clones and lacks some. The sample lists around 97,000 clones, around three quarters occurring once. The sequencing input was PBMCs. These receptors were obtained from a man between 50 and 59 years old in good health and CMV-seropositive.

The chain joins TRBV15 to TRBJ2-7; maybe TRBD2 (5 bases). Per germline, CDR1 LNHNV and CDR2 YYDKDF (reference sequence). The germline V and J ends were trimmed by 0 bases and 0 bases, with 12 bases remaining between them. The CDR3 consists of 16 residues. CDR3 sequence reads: CATSRDKSSASYEQYF. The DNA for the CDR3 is TGTGCCACCAGCAGAGATAAGAGTAGCGCCTCCTACGAGCAGTACTTC.

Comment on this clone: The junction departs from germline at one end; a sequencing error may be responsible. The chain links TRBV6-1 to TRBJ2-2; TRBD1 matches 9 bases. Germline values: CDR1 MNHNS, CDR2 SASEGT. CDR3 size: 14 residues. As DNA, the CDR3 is TGTGCCAGCAGAGAAGGACAGGGGAACGGGGAGCTGTTTTTT. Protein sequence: CASREGQGNGELFF.

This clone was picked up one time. CDR3 nucleotides: TGTGCCAGCAGCTTAGAGAGGGGAGGGGGGAAAGGATCACCCCTCCACTTT. Translated, it gives CASSLERGGGKGSPLHF. J is TRBJ1-6 and V is TRBV7-6, with D perhaps TRBD1 (6 bases). Between the trimmed V and J ends, which lost 1 base and 10 bases, there was a span of 20 bases. CDR1 is SGHVS and CDR2 is FNYEAQ in the germline V gene. CDR3 length: 17 amino acids.

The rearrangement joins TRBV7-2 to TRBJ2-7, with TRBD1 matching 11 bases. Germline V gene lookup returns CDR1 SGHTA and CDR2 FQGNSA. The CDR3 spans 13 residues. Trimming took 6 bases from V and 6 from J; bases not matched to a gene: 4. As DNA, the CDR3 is TGTGCCAGCAGTCGGGACAGGGGGGCCGAGCAGTACTTC. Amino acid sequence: CASSRDRGAEQYF. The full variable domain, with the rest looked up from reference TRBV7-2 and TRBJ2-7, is GAGVSQSPSNKVTEKGKDVELRCDPISGHTALYWYRQSLGQGLEFLIYFQGNSAPDKSGLPSDRFSAERTGGSVSTLTIQRTQQEDSAVYLCASSRDRGAEQYFGPGTRLTVT.

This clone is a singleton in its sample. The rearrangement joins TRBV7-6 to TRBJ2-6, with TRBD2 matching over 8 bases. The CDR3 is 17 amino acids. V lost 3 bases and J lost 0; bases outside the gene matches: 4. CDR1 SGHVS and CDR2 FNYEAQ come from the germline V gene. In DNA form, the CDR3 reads TGTGCCAGCAGCTTCGGGAGGGCCAGCTCTGGGGCCAACGTCCTGACTTTC. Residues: CASSFGRASSGANVLTF.

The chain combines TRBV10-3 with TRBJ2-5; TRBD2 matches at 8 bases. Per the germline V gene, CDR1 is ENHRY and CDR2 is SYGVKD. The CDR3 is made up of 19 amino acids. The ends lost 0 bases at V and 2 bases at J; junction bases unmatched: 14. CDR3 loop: CAISESKIRREEWQETQYF. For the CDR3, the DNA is TGTGCCATCAGTGAGTCGAAGATTCGGCGGGAGGAGTGGCAAGAGACCCAGTACTTC.

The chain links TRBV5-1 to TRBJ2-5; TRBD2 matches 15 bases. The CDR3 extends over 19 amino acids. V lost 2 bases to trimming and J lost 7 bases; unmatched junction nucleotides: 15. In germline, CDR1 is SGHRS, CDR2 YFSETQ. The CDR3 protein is CASSFPGLAGGYVDRTQYF. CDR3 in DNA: TGCGCCAGCAGCTTCCCCGGACTAGCGGGAGGGTACGTGGATAGGACCCAGTACTTC.

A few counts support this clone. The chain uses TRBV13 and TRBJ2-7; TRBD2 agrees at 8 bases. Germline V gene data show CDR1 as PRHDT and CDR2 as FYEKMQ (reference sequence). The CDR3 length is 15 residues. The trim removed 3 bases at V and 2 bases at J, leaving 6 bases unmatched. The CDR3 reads CASSLRGRNPYEQYF. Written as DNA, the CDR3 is TGTGCCAGCAGCTTGCGCGGGAGGAATCCCTACGAGCAGTACTTC.

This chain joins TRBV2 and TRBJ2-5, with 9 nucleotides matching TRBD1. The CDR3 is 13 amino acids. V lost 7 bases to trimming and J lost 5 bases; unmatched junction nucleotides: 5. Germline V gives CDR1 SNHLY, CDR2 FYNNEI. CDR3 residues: CASKGQGRETQYF. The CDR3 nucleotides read TGTGCCAGCAAAGGACAGGGGAGGGAGACCCAGTACTTC.

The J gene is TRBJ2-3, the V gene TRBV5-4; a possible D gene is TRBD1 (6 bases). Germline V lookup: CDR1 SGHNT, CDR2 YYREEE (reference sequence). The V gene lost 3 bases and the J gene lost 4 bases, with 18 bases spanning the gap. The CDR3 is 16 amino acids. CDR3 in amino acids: CASSYGGGTSPDTQYF. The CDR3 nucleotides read TGTGCCAGCAGCTACGGTGGGGGCACGAGTCCAGATACGCAGTATTTT.

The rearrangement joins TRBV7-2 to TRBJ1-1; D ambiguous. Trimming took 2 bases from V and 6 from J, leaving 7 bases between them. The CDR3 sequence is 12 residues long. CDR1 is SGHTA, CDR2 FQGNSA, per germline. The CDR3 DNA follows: TGTGCCAGCAGCTTAAATGGAGCTGAAGCTTTCTTT. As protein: CASSLNGAEAFF.

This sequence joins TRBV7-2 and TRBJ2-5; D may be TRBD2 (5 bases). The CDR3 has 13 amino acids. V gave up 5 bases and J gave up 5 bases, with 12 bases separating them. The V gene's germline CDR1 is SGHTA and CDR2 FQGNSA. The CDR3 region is CASSLGLRETQYF. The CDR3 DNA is TGTGCCAGCAGCCTTGGACTGAGGGAGACCCAGTACTTC.

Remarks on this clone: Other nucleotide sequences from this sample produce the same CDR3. As DNA, the CDR3 is TGTGCCAGCAGCAGAGGCTTGTCGGCAGTCCAAGAGACCCAGTACTTC. The encoded protein is CASSRGLSAVQETQYF. The J gene is TRBJ2-5, the V gene TRBV9; no reliable D call. Germline lookup yields CDR1 SGDLS and CDR2 YYNGEE. The CDR3 spans 16 residues. V shed 4 bases and J shed 1 base, with 17 bases lying between them.

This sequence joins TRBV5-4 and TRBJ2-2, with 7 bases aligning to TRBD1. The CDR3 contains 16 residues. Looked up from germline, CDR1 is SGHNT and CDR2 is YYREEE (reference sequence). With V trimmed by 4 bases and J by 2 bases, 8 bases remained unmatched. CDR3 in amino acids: CASSPRRDSNTGELFF. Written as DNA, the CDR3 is TGTGCCAGCAGCCCCCGACGGGACAGCAACACCGGGGAGCTGTTTTTT.

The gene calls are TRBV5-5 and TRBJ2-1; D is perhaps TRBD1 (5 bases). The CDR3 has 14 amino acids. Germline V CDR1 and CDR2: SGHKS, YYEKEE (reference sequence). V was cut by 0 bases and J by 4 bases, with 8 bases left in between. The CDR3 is CASSLVGDYNEQFF. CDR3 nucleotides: TGTGCCAGCAGCTTGGTAGGGGATTACAATGAGCAGTTCTTC.

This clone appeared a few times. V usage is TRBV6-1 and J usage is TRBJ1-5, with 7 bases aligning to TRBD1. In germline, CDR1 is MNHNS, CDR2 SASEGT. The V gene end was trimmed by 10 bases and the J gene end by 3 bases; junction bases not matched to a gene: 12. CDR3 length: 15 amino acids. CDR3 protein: CATSWTGGYNQPQHF. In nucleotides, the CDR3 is TGTGCCACCTCCTGGACAGGAGGCTACAATCAGCCCCAGCATTTT.

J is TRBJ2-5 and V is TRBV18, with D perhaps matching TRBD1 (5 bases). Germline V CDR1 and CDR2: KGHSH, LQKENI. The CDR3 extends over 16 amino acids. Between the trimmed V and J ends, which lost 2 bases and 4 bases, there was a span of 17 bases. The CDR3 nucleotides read TGTGCCAGCTCACCAGGTAGCATGGGGCGCAGAGAGACCCAGTACTTC. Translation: CASSPGSMGRRETQYF.

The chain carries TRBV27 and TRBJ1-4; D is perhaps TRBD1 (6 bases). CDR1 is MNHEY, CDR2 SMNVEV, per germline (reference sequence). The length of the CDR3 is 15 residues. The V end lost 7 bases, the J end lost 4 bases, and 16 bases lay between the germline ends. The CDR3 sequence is CASTSLGGLNEKLFF. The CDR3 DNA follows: TGTGCCAGCACCTCCCTAGGGGGTCTTAATGAAAAACTGTTTTTT.

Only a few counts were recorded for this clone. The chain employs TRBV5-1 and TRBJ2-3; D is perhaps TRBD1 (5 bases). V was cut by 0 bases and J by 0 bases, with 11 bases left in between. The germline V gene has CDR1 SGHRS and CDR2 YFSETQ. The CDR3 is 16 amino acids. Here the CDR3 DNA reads TGCGCCAGCAGCTTGGCCGTCGACAGTAGCACAGATACGCAGTATTTT. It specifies CASSLAVDSSTDTQYF.

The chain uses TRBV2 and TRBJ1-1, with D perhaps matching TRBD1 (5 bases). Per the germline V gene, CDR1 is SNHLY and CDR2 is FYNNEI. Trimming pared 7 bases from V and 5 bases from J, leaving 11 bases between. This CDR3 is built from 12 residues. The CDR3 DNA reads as TGTGCCAGCACCCTCTCAGGGACTGAAGCTTTCTTT. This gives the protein CASTLSGTEAFF.

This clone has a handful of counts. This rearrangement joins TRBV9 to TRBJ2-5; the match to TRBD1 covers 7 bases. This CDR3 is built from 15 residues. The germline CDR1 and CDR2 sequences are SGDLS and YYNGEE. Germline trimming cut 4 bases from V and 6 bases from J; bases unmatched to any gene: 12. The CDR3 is CASSSQGERMQTQYF. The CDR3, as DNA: TGTGCCAGCAGCTCCCAGGGGGAAAGAATGCAGACCCAGTACTTC. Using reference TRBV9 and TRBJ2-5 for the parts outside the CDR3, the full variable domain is DSGVTQTPKHLITATGQRVTLRCSPRSGDLSVYWYQQSLDQGLQFLIQYYNGEERAKGNILERFSAQQFPDLHSELNLSSLELGDSALYFCASSSQGERMQTQYFGPGTRLLVL.

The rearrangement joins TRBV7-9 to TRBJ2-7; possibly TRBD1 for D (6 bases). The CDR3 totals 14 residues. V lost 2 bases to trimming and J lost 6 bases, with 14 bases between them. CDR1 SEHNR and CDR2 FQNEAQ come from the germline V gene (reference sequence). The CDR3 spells CASSLSPGQVEQYF. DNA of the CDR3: TGTGCCAGCAGCTTATCTCCGGGACAAGTCGAGCAGTACTTC.

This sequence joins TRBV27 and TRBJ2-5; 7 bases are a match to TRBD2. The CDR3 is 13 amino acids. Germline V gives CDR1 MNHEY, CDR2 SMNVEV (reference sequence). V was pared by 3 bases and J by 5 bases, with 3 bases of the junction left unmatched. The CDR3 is CASSLGGRETQYF. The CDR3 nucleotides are TGTGCCAGCAGTTTGGGGGGGAGGGAGACCCAGTACTTC.

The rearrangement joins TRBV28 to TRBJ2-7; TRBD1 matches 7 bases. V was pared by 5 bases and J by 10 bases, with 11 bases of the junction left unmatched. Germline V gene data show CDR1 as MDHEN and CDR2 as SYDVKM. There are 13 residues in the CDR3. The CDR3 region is CASSVRDSLGQYF. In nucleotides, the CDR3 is TGTGCCAGCAGTGTCCGGGACAGCTTGGGTCAGTACTTC.